Listed here are 28 T cell receptor beta chains from one sample, sequenced in a study of cytomegalovirus exposure and HLA in healthy donors. Both 60 Vbeta primers and 13 Jbeta primers went into the PCR. TCRdb's table, derived via immunoSEQ multiplex PCR, lists solely in-frame clones and lacks some. The sample includes around 120,000 clones, approximately 69% of them seen just once. The sequencing sample was made of PBMCs. Source of these receptors: a woman aged 45-65 years in good health and CMV-seropositive.

The rearrangement joins TRBV28 to TRBJ1-4; possible D gene TRBD1, 6 bases. V gave up 7 bases and J gave up 6 bases, with 21 bases separating them. This CDR3 contains 16 residues. Germline CDR1 and CDR2: MDHEN and SYDVKM. CDR3 DNA: TGTGCCAGCAACACCCCGGGGGGGGCAGGGGATGAAAAACTGTTTTTT. It yields the protein CASNTPGGAGDEKLFF.

This chain uses TRBV5-1 with TRBJ1-1; D is ambiguous. Germline CDR1 reads SGHRS; CDR2 reads YFSETQ. V lost 2 bases and J 1 base, leaving 6 bases between the germline ends. The CDR3 covers 13 residues. The CDR3 loop reads CASSFGANTEAFF. The CDR3 bases are TGCGCCAGCAGCTTCGGAGCGAACACTGAAGCTTTCTTT. The full variable domain, rest sourced from reference TRBV5-1 and TRBJ1-1, is KAGVTQTPRYLIKTRGQQVTLSCSPISGHRSVSWYQQTPGQGLQFLFEYFSETQRNKGNFPGRFSGRQFSNSRSEMNVSTLELGDSALYLCASSFGANTEAFFGQGTRLTVV.

The chain links TRBV18 to TRBJ1-3; 10 bases agree with TRBD1. V shed 4 bases and J 4 bases; nucleotides not matched to a gene: 7. Germline CDR1 KGHSH, CDR2 LQKENI. The CDR3 length is 16 residues. The CDR3 nucleotides are TGTGCCAGCTCACTGGGACAGGGGCTAGCCGGAAACACCATATATTTT. Its protein product is CASSLGQGLAGNTIYF.

The rearrangement joins TRBV5-1 to TRBJ1-2; no firm D call. The CDR3 loop spans 14 amino acids. CDR1 and CDR2 (germline): SGHRS, YFSETQ. V dropped 3 bases and J dropped 7 bases, with 16 bases sitting between them. In DNA form, the CDR3 reads TGCGCCAGCAGCTCACCGCCCTTTAACGGTGGCTACACCTTC. Translating it yields CASSSPPFNGGYTF.

V and J are TRBV9 and TRBJ2-5, with D maybe TRBD1 (5 bases). In germline, CDR1 is SGDLS, CDR2 YYNGEE. Trimming took 0 bases from V and 4 from J, leaving 10 bases between them. CDR3 length: 14 residues. CDR3 residues: CASSVESDIETQYF. CDR3 bases: TGTGCCAGCAGCGTAGAATCGGACATAGAGACCCAGTACTTC.

This chain uses TRBV27 with TRBJ2-4; 10 bases align to TRBD1. In germline, CDR1 is MNHEY, CDR2 SMNVEV (reference sequence). V gave up 4 bases and J gave up 7 bases; unmatched junction bases: 7. The CDR3 is 15 residues long. As DNA, the CDR3 is TGTGCCAGCAGTTCCCTGACAGGGGGCTGGAACATTCAGTACTTC. Protein sequence: CASSSLTGGWNIQYF.

The chain couples TRBV2 to TRBJ2-1; tentatively, D is TRBD2 (5 bases). Germline assignment: CDR1 SNHLY and CDR2 FYNNEI. V was shortened by 6 bases and J by 2 bases, with 20 bases between the two germline ends. This CDR3 comprises 17 residues. CDR3 loop: CASSHDRTGITYNEQFF. The CDR3 coding sequence is TGTGCCAGCAGCCATGACCGTACGGGAATAACCTACAATGAGCAGTTCTTC.

The V call is TRBV25-1, the J call TRBJ1-3; D is perhaps TRBD1 (5 bases). CDR1 is MGHDK, CDR2 SYGVNS, per germline. CDR3 length: 11 amino acids. Deletions cut 11 bases from V and 8 bases from J, with 13 bases between. This CDR3 is CAAGVGDTIYF. The CDR3 DNA sequence: TGTGCCGCGGGGGTAGGTGACACCATATATTTT.

V usage is TRBV30 and J usage is TRBJ1-2; no clear D. V lost 2 bases and J 4 bases, leaving 11 bases between the germline ends. CDR1 is GTSNPN, CDR2 SVGIG, per germline (reference sequence). This CDR3 region has 13 residues. CDR3 bases: TGTGCCTGGAGTAGAGGGATCTCCTATGGCTACACCTTC. The encoded protein is CAWSRGISYGYTF.

This clone was seen only a few times. The chain couples TRBV19 to TRBJ1-1; TRBD1 agrees at 7 bases. CDR3 length: 12 residues. Germline lookup yields CDR1 LNHDA and CDR2 SQIVND (reference sequence). V lost 9 bases to trimming and J lost 1 base; unmatched junction nucleotides: 2. The CDR3 coding sequence is TGTGCCAGCGACAGGGCGAACACTGAAGCTTTCTTT. Protein sequence: CASDRANTEAFF.

This chain joins TRBV7-2 and TRBJ2-7, with 11 bases matching TRBD2. Trimming cost V 1 base and J 2 bases; bases outside gene matches: 7. This CDR3 region has 17 residues. From germline, CDR1 is SGHTA and CDR2 FQGNSA. CDR3 in amino acids: CASSLVTSGTRAYEQYF. CDR3 sequence (DNA): TGTGCCAGCAGCTTAGTGACTAGCGGGACGCGCGCCTACGAGCAGTACTTC.

CDR3 in DNA: TGTGCCAGCAGCAGCTACAGGGAAGAGACCCAGTACTTC. Translation: CASSSYREETQYF. The chain links TRBV5-4 to TRBJ2-5, with D possibly being TRBD1 (6 bases). Germline assignment: CDR1 SGHNT and CDR2 YYREEE (reference sequence). This CDR3 spans 13 amino acids. V lost 4 bases, J lost 3 bases, and 10 bases lay in between.

This chain links TRBV28 with TRBJ1-1; TRBD1 might be the D (6 bases). This CDR3 contains 13 residues. V was shortened by 7 bases and J by 6 bases, with 15 bases between the two germline ends. Germline V gene lookup returns CDR1 MDHEN and CDR2 SYDVKM. The CDR3 loop reads CASNLFRGSEAFF. In nucleotides, the CDR3 is TGTGCCAGCAACCTATTTAGGGGGTCTGAAGCTTTCTTT.

The CDR3 protein is CASSFAGGGTDTQYF. CDR3 DNA: TGTGCCAGCAGCTTCGCGGGAGGAGGCACAGATACGCAGTATTTT. The chain is built from TRBV5-4 and TRBJ2-3; the match to TRBD2 covers 8 bases. The CDR3 has 15 amino acids. The V gene end was trimmed by 2 bases and the J gene end by 1 base; junction bases not matched to a gene: 3. Germline V CDR1 and CDR2: SGHNT, YYREEE (reference sequence).

This chain links TRBV5-1 with TRBJ1-1; TRBD1 might be the D (6 bases). CDR3 length equals 14 residues. Germline V gene sequence: CDR1 SGHRS, CDR2 YFSETQ. The ends were cut back, 0 bases at V and 1 base at J, with 7 bases in the middle. The CDR3 sequence: CASSLAGQNTEAFF. The CDR3 DNA follows: TGCGCCAGCAGCTTGGCGGGACAGAACACTGAAGCTTTCTTT.

The chain couples TRBV28 to TRBJ2-1; 8 bases are shared with TRBD1. The germline V gene encodes CDR1 MDHEN and CDR2 SYDVKM. V was clipped by 4 bases and J by 6 bases; unmatched bases: 11. The CDR3 has 16 residues. The CDR3 protein is CASSSEAGGSGNEQFF. The CDR3 region has the DNA TGTGCCAGCAGTTCAGAAGCAGGGGGCTCTGGCAATGAGCAGTTCTTC.

In regard to this clone: The same CDR3 is also encoded by other DNA sequences in this sample. The chain links TRBV7-2 to TRBJ1-1; D is perhaps TRBD1 (6 bases). The V end lost 5 bases, the J end lost 1 base, and 11 bases lay between the germline ends. The CDR3 has 14 amino acids. The germline V gene encodes CDR1 SGHTA and CDR2 FQGNSA. CDR3 nucleotide sequence: TGTGCCAGCAGCCTGGGACAAGCGAACACTGAAGCTTTCTTT. It yields the protein CASSLGQANTEAFF.

This clone was seen more than once but under ten times. Other DNA sequences in the sample encode the same CDR3. The rearrangement uses TRBV18 and TRBJ1-2, with D possibly TRBD1 on 5 matching bases. The length of the CDR3 is 14 residues. Trimming stripped 1 base from V and 4 bases from J, with 10 bases between. Germline V gene lookup returns CDR1 KGHSH and CDR2 LQKENI. The CDR3 sequence is CASSPQGQGYGYTF. CDR3 coding DNA: TGTGCCAGCTCACCACAGGGGCAGGGCTATGGCTACACCTTC.

V gene TRBV5-5 combines with J gene TRBJ1-1; D not resolved. This CDR3 region has 13 residues. With 4 bases removed from V and 0 bases from J, the gap between germline ends came to 7 bases. The germline gives CDR1 SGHKS, CDR2 YYEKEE (reference sequence). For the CDR3, the DNA is TGTGCCAGCAGCCCGTATTTGAACACTGAAGCTTTCTTT. It encodes CASSPYLNTEAFF.

The chain links TRBV29-1 to TRBJ2-7; 11 nucleotides agree with TRBD1. The CDR3 is made up of 14 amino acids. V shed 4 bases, J shed 2 bases, and the junction held 4 bases outside the gene matches. Germline CDR1 is SQVTM and CDR2 is ANQGSEA. This CDR3 reads CSVAGTGGTYEQYF. The CDR3, as DNA: TGCAGCGTTGCCGGGACAGGGGGGACCTACGAGCAGTACTTC.

The rearrangement joins TRBV6-1 to TRBJ1-3, with D unclear. The CDR3 runs 12 residues. Germline V gene lookup returns CDR1 MNHNS and CDR2 SASEGT. Trimming removed 8 bases at V and 2 bases at J, with 7 bases between. Written as DNA, the CDR3 is TGTGCCAGCCGGGGAACTGGAAACACCATATATTTT. Amino acid sequence: CASRGTGNTIYF.

This clone has a single count. This chain joins TRBV7-6 and TRBJ2-1; 7 bases are shared with TRBD2. In germline, CDR1 is SGHVS, CDR2 FNYEAQ. V lost 2 bases and J lost 8; bases outside the gene matches: 9. The CDR3 spans 15 residues. CDR3 residues: CASSLQATSSDEQFF. Written as DNA, the CDR3 is TGTGCCAGCAGCTTACAGGCGACTAGCTCGGATGAGCAGTTCTTC.

J is TRBJ1-1 and V is TRBV10-1; maybe TRBD1 (5 bases). CDR1 WNHNN and CDR2 SYGVQD come from the germline V gene (reference sequence). This CDR3 has 13 amino acids. V was shortened by 6 bases and J by 1 base, with 9 bases between the two germline ends. The CDR3 DNA follows: TGCGCCAGCAGCACCCAGGGGAACACTGAAGCTTTCTTT. It codes for CASSTQGNTEAFF.

V is TRBV28 and J is TRBJ1-1, with TRBD1 as a possible D gene (6 bases). Germline V gene lookup returns CDR1 MDHEN and CDR2 SYDVKM. The CDR3 length is 13 residues. The V and J ends lost 6 bases and 4 bases respectively, with 12 bases between them. CDR3: CASSNNRATEAFF. The CDR3 coding sequence is TGTGCCAGCAGCAACAACAGGGCCACTGAAGCTTTCTTT.

A few counts support this clone. The chain employs TRBV4-2 and TRBJ2-5, with a weak D call TRBD2 (6 bases). Germline values: CDR1 LGHNA, CDR2 YNFKEQ. Trimming shortened V by 0 bases and J by 4 bases, and 15 bases separated the two germline ends. CDR3 length equals 16 residues. The CDR3 reads CASSQERLGGGETQYF. CDR3 bases: TGTGCCAGCAGCCAAGAACGACTCGGGGGAGGAGAGACCCAGTACTTC.

The rearrangement uses TRBV6-4 and TRBJ2-3, with D unclear. CDR3 length: 14 residues. Trimming removed 3 bases at V and 0 bases at J, with 7 bases between. CDR1 and CDR2 (germline): MRHNA, SNTAGT. CDR3 coding DNA: TGTGCCAGCAGTGATTTCCCTAGCACAGATACGCAGTATTTT. This codes for CASSDFPSTDTQYF.

The CDR3 nucleotides read TGCGCCAGCAGCCAAGTTCTTTTTCATACCGGGACTAGCACAGATACGCAGTATTTT. It is translated as CASSQVLFHTGTSTDTQYF. The rearrangement links TRBV4-1 to TRBJ2-3; possibly TRBD2 for D (6 bases). Trimming stripped 1 base from V and 0 bases from J, with 20 bases between. The CDR3 loop spans 19 amino acids. Germline V gene sequence: CDR1 MGHRA, CDR2 YSYEKL.

The chain couples TRBV5-4 to TRBJ2-1; 10 bases align to TRBD2. Looked up from germline, CDR1 is SGHNT and CDR2 is YYREEE (reference sequence). The CDR3 has 15 amino acids. Unmatched junction bases numbered 6, after V lost 1 base and J lost 8 bases. The CDR3, as DNA: TGTGCCAGCAGCTTGTCCAGCGGGGGGGGGTATGAGCAGTTCTTC. As protein: CASSLSSGGGYEQFF.